Each of the 27 T cell receptor beta chains below was sequenced from the same sample in a study of blood T cell repertoires in COVID-19. Only in-frame clones appear in the TCRdb table, and some are missing; sequencing was by immunoSEQ multiplex PCR. The repertoire has around 150,000 clones, approximately 79% of them found once; the top ten carry 7%. Sequencing was done on a sample of peripheral blood. These receptors all stem from a woman in her 40s with COVID-19, enrolled during active disease.

This chain links TRBV15 with TRBJ2-3, with 15 bases lining up with TRBD2. V lost 1 base to trimming and J lost 3 bases; unmatched junction nucleotides: 2. The CDR3 is 17 residues long. The germline gives CDR1 LNHNV, CDR2 YYDKDF (reference sequence). The CDR3 DNA is TGTGCCACCAGCAGAGGGACTAGCGGGAGGGTAACAGATACGCAGTATTTT. Amino acid sequence: CATSRGTSGRVTDTQYF.

V and J are TRBV9 and TRBJ1-1; D not resolved. Germline-derived CDR1 and CDR2 are SGDLS and YYNGEE. CDR3 length: 15 residues. V lost 4 bases to trimming and J lost 6 bases, with 19 bases between them. This CDR3 reads CASSPSGSRIAEAFF. CDR3 DNA sequence: TGTGCCAGCAGCCCCTCCGGCTCTAGGATCGCTGAAGCTTTCTTT.

This chain links TRBV18 with TRBJ2-3; no definite D call. V gave up 4 bases and J gave up 4 bases, with 12 bases separating them. Germline-derived CDR1 and CDR2 are KGHSH and LQKENI. There are 14 residues in the CDR3. The CDR3 reads CASSQPYPADTQYF. CDR3 coding DNA: TGTGCCAGCTCACAACCCTACCCCGCAGATACGCAGTATTTT.

Notes on this clone: Other DNA sequences in the same sample also yield this CDR3. The V gene is TRBV2, the J gene TRBJ1-1; D might be TRBD1 (5 bases). Trimming stripped 6 bases from V and 1 base from J, with 9 bases between. The CDR3 has 13 amino acids. Per the germline V gene, CDR1 is SNHLY and CDR2 is FYNNEI. The DNA for the CDR3 is TGTGCCAGCAGGCGGGACTCGAACACTGAAGCTTTCTTT. Protein: CASRRDSNTEAFF.

This clone appeared many times. The genes are TRBV7-9 and TRBJ2-3; tentative D call: TRBD1 (6 bases). Germline CDR1 and CDR2: SEHNR and FQNEAQ (reference sequence). The ends were cut back, 8 bases at V and 1 base at J, with 10 bases in the middle. CDR3 length equals 13 residues. The CDR3 nucleotides read TGTGCCAGCGGGGGCGATGGCACAGATACGCAGTATTTT. This translates into CASGGDGTDTQYF.

The chain recombines TRBV28 with TRBJ1-5, with D possibly being TRBD1 (5 bases). The CDR3 spans 12 residues. CDR1 and CDR2 from the germline V gene are MDHEN and SYDVKM. Trimming left V 6 bases short and J 7 bases short, with 10 bases between. CDR3 bases: TGTGCCAGCAGGAACAGGTGGCAGCCCCAGCATTTT. Its protein product is CASRNRWQPQHF.

The chain links TRBV5-1 to TRBJ2-1; TRBD1 might be the D (6 bases). Per germline, CDR1 SGHRS and CDR2 YFSETQ. The CDR3 is made up of 13 amino acids. Trimming pared 4 bases from V and 7 bases from J, leaving 12 bases between. CDR3 loop: CASSLGQPNEQFF. Here the CDR3 DNA reads TGCGCCAGCAGCCTAGGACAGCCGAATGAGCAGTTCTTC.

The chain recombines TRBV11-2 with TRBJ2-1, with 8 bases lining up with TRBD2. Germline V CDR1 and CDR2: SGHAT, FQNNGV. The CDR3 totals 12 residues. V was pared by 5 bases and J by 11 bases, with 5 bases of the junction left unmatched. The CDR3 protein is CASSPGGGKQFF. In DNA form, the CDR3 reads TGTGCCAGCAGCCCGGGGGGGGGAAAGCAGTTCTTC. Combining the CDR3 with reference TRBV11-2 and TRBJ2-1 gives the whole variable domain EAGVAQSPRYKIIEKRQSVAFWCNPISGHATLYWYQQILGQGPKLLIQFQNNGVVDDSQLPKDRFSAERLKGVDSTLKIQPAKLEDSAVYLCASSPGGGKQFFGPGTRLTVL.

The chain employs TRBV30 and TRBJ1-2; D may be TRBD1 (5 bases). The CDR3 has 15 amino acids. Trimming took 0 bases from V and 8 from J, leaving 19 bases between them. Germline loops: CDR1 GTSNPN, CDR2 SVGIG (reference sequence). The CDR3 loop is CAWSVGPSGRNGYTF. In nucleotides, the CDR3 is TGTGCCTGGAGTGTAGGTCCGTCAGGGCGCAACGGCTACACCTTC.

The chain carries TRBV12-3 or TRBV12-4 and TRBJ1-4, with D uncertain. Trimming stripped 6 bases from V and 7 bases from J, with 6 bases between. The CDR3 is 11 residues long. CDR3 region: CASSSVEKLFF. The CDR3 nucleotides read TGTGCCAGCAGCTCAGTTGAAAAACTGTTTTTT.

The rearrangement uses TRBV5-5 and TRBJ2-6; TRBD2 matches at 7 bases. Germline assignment: CDR1 SGHKS and CDR2 YYEKEE (reference sequence). V lost 2 bases and J lost 2; bases outside the gene matches: 4. The CDR3 has 16 residues. This CDR3 reads CASSFGLAAGANVLTF. DNA for the CDR3: TGTGCCAGCAGCTTCGGTCTAGCGGCTGGGGCCAACGTCCTGACTTTC. The full variable domain, rest sourced from reference TRBV5-5 and TRBJ2-6, is DAGVTQSPTHLIKTRGQQVTLRCSPISGHKSVSWYQQVLGQGPQFIFQYYEKEERGRGNFPDRFSARQFPNYSSELNVNALLLGDSALYLCASSFGLAAGANVLTFGAGSRLTVL.

The rearrangement joins TRBV2 to TRBJ2-1; TRBD2 might be the D (5 bases). Germline V lookup: CDR1 SNHLY, CDR2 FYNNEI. V was shortened by 6 bases and J by 4 bases, with 7 bases between the two germline ends. The CDR3 is 12 residues long. The CDR3 coding sequence is TGTGCCAGCAGGGACTCGTACAATGAGCAGTTCTTC. It translates to CASRDSYNEQFF.

Only a few counts were recorded for this clone. V and J are TRBV9 and TRBJ2-1, with D tentatively TRBD2 (6 bases). Germline values: CDR1 SGDLS, CDR2 YYNGEE. This CDR3 has 16 residues. V shed 0 bases and J shed 4 bases, with 14 bases lying between them. Here the CDR3 reads CASSVEALGGYNEQFF. The CDR3 DNA reads TGTGCCAGCAGCGTAGAAGCCCTGGGGGGTTACAATGAGCAGTTCTTC.

V gene TRBV6-1 combines with J gene TRBJ1-2, with 8 bases that match TRBD1. Germline CDR1 and CDR2: MNHNS and SASEGT. V was clipped by 7 bases and J by 3 bases; unmatched bases: 4. The CDR3 spans 13 residues. DNA for the CDR3: TGTGCCAGCACCAAGACAGGGGACTATGGCTACACCTTC. It yields the protein CASTKTGDYGYTF.

V is TRBV27 and J is TRBJ2-7, with a weak D call TRBD2 (6 bases). The CDR3 length is 15 residues. CDR1 MNHEY and CDR2 SMNVEV come from the germline V gene (reference sequence). Trimming pared 4 bases from V and 0 bases from J, leaving 13 bases between. In DNA, the CDR3 is TGTGCCAGCAGTTGGGGGGTGGGGAGCTCCTACGAGCAGTACTTC. Translating it yields CASSWGVGSSYEQYF.

The J gene is TRBJ2-2, the V gene TRBV12-3 or TRBV12-4, with unresolved D. V dropped 2 bases and J dropped 6 bases, with 4 bases sitting between them. The CDR3 is made up of 12 amino acids. The CDR3 DNA sequence: TGTGCCAGCAGTTTATCTCCCGGGGAGCTGTTTTTT. It is translated as CASSLSPGELFF.

The V gene is TRBV5-1, the J gene TRBJ1-1; 9 positions match TRBD1. CDR1 SGHRS and CDR2 YFSETQ come from the germline V gene. This CDR3 contains 15 residues. Trimming removed 4 bases from V and 4 bases from J; junction bases left unmatched: 8. This chain's CDR3 is CASSRGQGGITEAFF. The CDR3 DNA sequence: TGCGCCAGCAGCCGGGGACAGGGAGGGATCACTGAAGCTTTCTTT.

Sample share makes this clone medium-sized (0.01 to 0.1%). The chain is built from TRBV2 and TRBJ1-6; D might be TRBD1 (6 bases). CDR1 and CDR2 from the germline V gene are SNHLY and FYNNEI. The CDR3 length is 15 residues. Deletions cut 6 bases from V and 3 bases from J, with 12 bases between. The CDR3 is CASRSTGFYNSPLHF. The CDR3 DNA reads TGTGCCAGCAGATCAACAGGGTTCTATAATTCACCCCTCCACTTT.

J is TRBJ2-7 and V is TRBV6-5; 10 positions match TRBD2. This CDR3 region has 15 residues. Germline loops: CDR1 MNHEY, CDR2 SVGAGI. The ends lost 2 bases at V and 5 bases at J; junction bases unmatched: 6. As DNA, the CDR3 is TGTGCCAGCAGTTACGCCCTAGCGGGGGTAAACGAGCAGTACGTC. Its translation: CASSYALAGVNEQYV.

The chain links TRBV9 to TRBJ2-1; 10 nucleotides line up with TRBD2. The ends lost 4 bases at V and 6 bases at J; junction bases unmatched: 13. CDR3 size: 17 residues. In germline, CDR1 is SGDLS, CDR2 YYNGEE. CDR3 in DNA: TGTGCCAGCAGCTCGACCAGCGGGAGGGAGTTGACCAATGAGCAGTTCTTC. The encoded protein is CASSSTSGRELTNEQFF.

The chain employs TRBV29-1 and TRBJ2-5; 8 nucleotides match TRBD2. Germline trimming cut 6 bases from V and 4 bases from J; bases unmatched to any gene: 10. Germline loops: CDR1 SQVTM, CDR2 ANQGSEA. This CDR3 spans 14 amino acids. This CDR3 reads CSVEYQAGAETQYF. The CDR3 DNA reads TGCAGCGTCGAGTACCAAGCGGGAGCAGAGACCCAGTACTTC.

The V call is TRBV3-1 (or the pseudogene TRBV3-2), the J call TRBJ1-6; a possible D gene is TRBD1 (5 bases). Germline CDR1 reads LGHDT; CDR2 reads YNNKEL (reference sequence). This CDR3 has 14 residues. Trimming shortened V by 8 bases and J by 4 bases, and 12 bases separated the two germline ends. CDR3 in amino acids: CASGSGGYNSPLHF. CDR3 sequence (DNA): TGTGCCAGCGGATCGGGGGGATATAATTCACCCCTCCACTTT.

This clone was detected only a few times. The V gene is TRBV19, the J gene TRBJ2-1; TRBD1 might be the D (6 bases). The germline V gene encodes CDR1 LNHDA and CDR2 SQIVND (reference sequence). The CDR3 has 14 residues. Trimming took off 10 bases at V and 6 bases at J, with 19 bases between the two ends. The CDR3 DNA sequence: TGTGCCACCTCGGCGGCAGGGGCGGGCAATGAGCAGTTCTTC. Protein: CATSAAGAGNEQFF.

V usage is TRBV18 and J usage is TRBJ2-5; tentatively, D is TRBD1 (5 bases). The V and J ends lost 6 bases and 0 bases respectively, with 8 bases between them. CDR1 and CDR2 from the germline V gene are KGHSH and LQKENI. This CDR3 is built from 13 residues. The CDR3 nucleotides are TGTGCCAGCTCGAAGGGGAACCAAGAGACCCAGTACTTC. Its protein product is CASSKGNQETQYF.

The sample holds one count of this clone. The chain's CDR3 is CASSRISSGSYNEQFF. In nucleotides, the CDR3 is TGTGCCAGCAGCCGTATATCTAGCGGCTCCTACAATGAGCAGTTCTTC. The V and J genes are TRBV13 and TRBJ2-1; TRBD2 matches at 7 bases. This CDR3 spans 16 amino acids. The V gene's germline CDR1 is PRHDT and CDR2 FYEKMQ (reference sequence). V gave up 5 bases and J gave up 0 bases; unmatched junction bases: 7.

This clone was detected only a few times. This rearrangement joins TRBV5-1 to TRBJ2-3, with D possibly TRBD2 on 5 matching bases. The V end lost 1 base, the J end lost 6 bases, and 9 bases lay between the germline ends. This CDR3 contains 13 residues. Germline CDR1 reads SGHRS; CDR2 reads YFSETQ. The CDR3 protein is CASSLRGADTQYF. CDR3 DNA: TGCGCCAGCAGCTTGCGGGGTGCGGATACGCAGTATTTT.

The rearrangement uses TRBV18 and TRBJ2-5; 11 nucleotides line up with TRBD2. CDR1 KGHSH and CDR2 LQKENI come from the germline V gene. The CDR3 is 16 residues long. V lost 2 bases, J lost 1 base, and 3 bases stayed unmatched. The CDR3 DNA is TGTGCCAGCTCACCAAGACTAGCGGGGAGCCAAGAGACCCAGTACTTC. Its protein product is CASSPRLAGSQETQYF.